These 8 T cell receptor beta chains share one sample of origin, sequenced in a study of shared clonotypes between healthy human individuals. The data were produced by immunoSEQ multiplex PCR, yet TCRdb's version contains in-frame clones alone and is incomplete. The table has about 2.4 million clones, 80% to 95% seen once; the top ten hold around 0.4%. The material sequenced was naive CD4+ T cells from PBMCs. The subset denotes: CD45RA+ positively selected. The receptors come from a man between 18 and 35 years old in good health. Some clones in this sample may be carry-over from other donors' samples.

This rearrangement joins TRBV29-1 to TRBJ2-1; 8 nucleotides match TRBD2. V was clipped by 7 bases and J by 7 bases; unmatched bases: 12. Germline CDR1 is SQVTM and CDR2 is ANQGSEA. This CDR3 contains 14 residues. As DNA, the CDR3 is TGCAGCGCCCCCGGGACTAGTGGGGTAAATGAGCAGTTCTTC. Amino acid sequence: CSAPGTSGVNEQFF.

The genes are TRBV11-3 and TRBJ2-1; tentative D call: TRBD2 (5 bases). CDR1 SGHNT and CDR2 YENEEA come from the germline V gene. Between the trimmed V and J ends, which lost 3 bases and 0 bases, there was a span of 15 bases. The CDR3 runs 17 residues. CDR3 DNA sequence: TGTGCCAGCAGCTTTAGCCCTCTAGGGAGCTCCTACAATGAGCAGTTCTTC. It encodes CASSFSPLGSSYNEQFF. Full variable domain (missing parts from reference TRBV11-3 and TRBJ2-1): EAGVVQSPRYKIIEKKQPVAFWCNPISGHNTLYWYLQNLGQGPELLIRYENEEAVDDSQLPKDRFSAERLKGVDSTLKIQPAELGDSAVYLCASSFSPLGSSYNEQFFGPGTRLTVL.

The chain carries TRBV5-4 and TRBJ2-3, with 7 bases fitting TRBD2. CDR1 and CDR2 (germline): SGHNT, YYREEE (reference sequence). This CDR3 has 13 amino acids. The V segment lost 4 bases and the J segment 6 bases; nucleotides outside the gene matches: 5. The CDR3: CASSPGGVDTQYF. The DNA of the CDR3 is TGTGCCAGCAGCCCTGGGGGGGTGGATACGCAGTATTTT. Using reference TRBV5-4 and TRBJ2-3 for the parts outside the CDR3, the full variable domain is ETGVTQSPTHLIKTRGQQVTLRCSSQSGHNTVSWYQQALGQGPQFIFQYYREEENGRGNFPPRFSGLQFPNYSSELNVNALELDDSALYLCASSPGGVDTQYFGPGTRLTVL.

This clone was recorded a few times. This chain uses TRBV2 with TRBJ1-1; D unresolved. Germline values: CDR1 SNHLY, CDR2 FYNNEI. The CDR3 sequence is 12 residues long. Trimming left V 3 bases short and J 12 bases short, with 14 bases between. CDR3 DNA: TGTGCCAGCAGTGATGATTCTATCTTCCCTTTCTTT. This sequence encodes CASSDDSIFPFF.

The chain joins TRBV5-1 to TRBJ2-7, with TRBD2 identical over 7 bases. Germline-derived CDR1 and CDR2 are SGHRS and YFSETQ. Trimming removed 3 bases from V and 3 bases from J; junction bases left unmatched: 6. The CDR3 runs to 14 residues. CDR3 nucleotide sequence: TGCGCCAGCAGCTGGACCGGGACTAACTACGAGCAGTACTTC. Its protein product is CASSWTGTNYEQYF.

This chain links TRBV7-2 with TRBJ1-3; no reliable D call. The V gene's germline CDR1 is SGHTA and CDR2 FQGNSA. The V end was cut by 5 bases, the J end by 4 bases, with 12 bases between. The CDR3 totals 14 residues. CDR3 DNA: TGTGCCAGCAGCCCGGCGGGGTTGGGAAACACCATATATTTT. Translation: CASSPAGLGNTIYF.

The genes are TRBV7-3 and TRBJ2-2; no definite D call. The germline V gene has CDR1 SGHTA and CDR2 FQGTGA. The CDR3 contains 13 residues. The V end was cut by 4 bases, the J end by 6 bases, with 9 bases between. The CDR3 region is CASSSYYSGELFF. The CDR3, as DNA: TGTGCCAGCAGCTCCTACTACTCCGGGGAGCTGTTTTTT.

The CDR3 DNA reads as TGCAGCGTTGAAGAGGGAGCTAGCGGACAAGAGACCCAGTACTTC. It specifies CSVEEGASGQETQYF. The chain employs TRBV29-1 and TRBJ2-5; 7 nucleotides align to TRBD2. Germline CDR1 is SQVTM and CDR2 is ANQGSEA. V shed 0 bases, J shed 2 bases, and the junction held 6 bases outside the gene matches. The CDR3 loop spans 15 amino acids. The complete variable domain, with remaining parts taken from reference TRBV29-1 and TRBJ2-5, reads SAVISQKPSRDICQRGTSLTIQCQVDSQVTMMFWYRQQPGQSLTLIATANQGSEATYESGFVIDKFPISRPNLTFSTLTVSNMSPEDSSIYLCSVEEGASGQETQYFGPGTRLLVL.